The clone carrying this T cell receptor beta chain came up a few times. Germline CDR1 SGHDN, CDR2 FVKESK. The CDR3 is 16 residues long. V lost 1 base, J lost 4 bases, and 6 bases stayed unmatched. This record comes from a study of T cells in tumors after PD-1 blockade. In the study overall: No patient had prior checkpoint blockade, systemic immunosuppression, or radiotherapy within 4 weeks. Peripheral blood samples averaged 36,536 unique clonotypes and over 95,000 templates.

Genomic DNA template from tumor biopsies or peripheral blood, about 600 ng to 6,500 ng input. The assay was immunoSEQ multiplex PCR, and TCRdb's table has in-frame clones only and misses some. The table shows about 63,000 clones, with 74% occurring only once. The chain uses TRBV14 and TRBJ1-3; 8 bases line up with TRBD1. Sample: PBMCs, taken after anti-PD-1 treatment. The sequence derives from a human donor with basal cell carcinoma. CDR3 in amino acids: CASSQGRGRLGNTIYF. Here the CDR3 DNA reads TGTGCCAGCAGCCAAGGCAGGGGGCGCTTGGGAAACACCATATATTTT.